Shown below are 5 T cell receptor beta chains from a single sample sequenced in a study of STAT5B mutations in CD4+ large granular lymphocyte leukemia. Using immunoSEQ multiplex PCR, the repertoire was profiled, and TCRdb retains in-frame clones only, with some absent. The sample has fewer than 7,000 clones, roughly 70% seen once; the top ten hold about 2.1%. What was sequenced was PBMCs. All receptors derive from a woman aged 65 to 85 with CD4+ T-cell large granular lymphocyte leukemia.

The V gene is TRBV6-6, the J gene TRBJ2-3; D is unresolved. Trimming removed 5 bases at V and 3 bases at J, with 12 bases between. The CDR3 extends over 14 amino acids. Germline V gene data show CDR1 as MNHNY and CDR2 as SVGAGI (reference sequence). In DNA, the CDR3 is TGTGCCAGCAGTCGCGGAGAGGTGACAGATACGCAGTATTTT. Protein product: CASSRGEVTDTQYF.

This clone was detected only once. DNA for the CDR3: TGTGCCAGTACCCCCACAGGGGCCCGATCAGGCTACACCTTC. Translating gives CASTPTGARSGYTF. The chain uses TRBV19 and TRBJ1-2; TRBD1 matches at 7 bases. CDR1 and CDR2 from the germline V gene are LNHDA and SQIVND (reference sequence). The CDR3 has 14 amino acids. The V and J ends lost 7 bases and 8 bases, in that order; junction bases with no gene match: 13.

The chain recombines TRBV7-2 with TRBJ2-3; TRBD1 matches 12 bases. Unmatched junction bases numbered 10, after V lost 11 bases and J lost 7 bases. Germline V gene lookup returns CDR1 SGHTA and CDR2 FQGNSA. The CDR3 spans 14 residues. The CDR3: CAQTAGQGAHTQYF. CDR3 sequence (DNA): TGTGCCCAGACGGCGGGACAGGGGGCACATACGCAGTATTTT. Complete variable domain (other parts from reference TRBV7-2 and TRBJ2-3): GAGVSQSPSNKVTEKGKDVELRCDPISGHTALYWYRQSLGQGLEFLIYFQGNSAPDKSGLPSDRFSAERTGGSVSTLTIQRTQQEDSAVYLCAQTAGQGAHTQYFGPGTRLTVL.

The chain combines TRBV30 with TRBJ1-3, with unresolved D. The CDR3 spans 14 residues. The V gene lost 3 bases and the J gene lost 2 bases, with 11 bases spanning the gap. Per the germline V gene, CDR1 is GTSNPN and CDR2 is SVGIG (reference sequence). The CDR3 nucleotides read TGTGCCTGGAGCCGGGGTCTAACTGGAAACACCATATATTTT. This codes for CAWSRGLTGNTIYF.

This sequence joins TRBV5-1 and TRBJ2-7; D unresolved. Trimming took 1 base from V and 5 from J, leaving 13 bases between them. This CDR3 spans 14 amino acids. The germline gives CDR1 SGHRS, CDR2 YFSETQ. The CDR3 DNA follows: TGCGCCAGCAGCTTGTACCTCTCCGGACACGAGCAGTACTTC. This encodes CASSLYLSGHEQYF. Variable domain in full (rest from reference TRBV5-1 and TRBJ2-7): KAGVTQTPRYLIKTRGQQVTLSCSPISGHRSVSWYQQTPGQGLQFLFEYFSETQRNKGNFPGRFSGRQFSNSRSEMNVSTLELGDSALYLCASSLYLSGHEQYFGPGTRLTVT.